These T cell receptor beta chains were read from a single sample in a study of blood T cell repertoires in COVID-19. TCRdb's copy holds only in-frame clones and misses some; the assay was immunoSEQ multiplex PCR. The sample carries some 120,000 clones, roughly 90% recorded once. Sequencing input: peripheral blood. These receptors were taken from a man aged 45-65 years with active COVID-19. Both conserved end residues are part of each CDR3. The D gene is left open where the match is weak. Clone sizes are given selectively: once, few, many, or a class where the clone is expanded.

D	V	J	size	DNA	CDR3
TRBD1	TRBV7-8	TRBJ1-5	-	TGTGCCAGCAGCAAGGACAGGGGTACTAGTCAGCCCCAGCATTTT	CASSKDRGTSQPQHF
-	TRBV6-1	TRBJ2-5	-	TGTGCCAGCAGTGATGGGGTTGCGGGTGCCGTCCGGGTACAAGAGACCCAGTACTTC	CASSDGVAGAVRVQETQYF
-	TRBV25-1	TRBJ1-6	-	TGTGCCAGCAGCCTAGGGAGCTCCTATAATTCACCCCTCCACTTT	CASSLGSSYNSPLHF
TRBD2	TRBV7-6	TRBJ2-5	-	TGTGCCAGCAGCCCCGGACTAGCGTCCGTGCTGCGGGAGACCCAGTACTTC	CASSPGLASVLRETQYF
-	TRBV7-9	TRBJ2-3	once	TGTGCCAGCAGCTTCAGGGACTTTGGGTCAGATACGCAGTATTTT	CASSFRDFGSDTQYF
-	TRBV3-1/TRBV3-2	TRBJ1-2	-	TGTGCCAGCAGCCAGAACAGGGCTGGCTACACCTTC	CASSQNRAGYTF
-	TRBV9	TRBJ2-3	once	TGTGCCAGCAGCGCGGAGTCAGGGGCCTTGGGTACGCAGTATTTT	CASSAESGALGTQYF
-	TRBV4-1	TRBJ1-1	-	TGCGCCAGCAGCCAACAGGATTTGAACACTGAAGCTTTCTTT	CASSQQDLNTEAFF
-	TRBV4-2	TRBJ2-1	-	TGTGCCAGCAGCCAAGCTTCTAGCTCTCCCTACAATGAGCAGTTCTTC	CASSQASSSPYNEQFF
-	TRBV12-3/TRBV12-4	TRBJ2-3	-	TGTGCCAGCAGTTACAAGGATACGCAGTATTTT	CASSYKDTQYF
TRBD2	TRBV5-1	TRBJ2-3	-	TGCGCCAGCAGCCTAGATGGGGCGGGAGTTGGAGATACGCAGTATTTT	CASSLDGAGVGDTQYF
TRBD1	TRBV10-3	TRBJ1-1	-	TGTGCCATCAGTGAGTCGAAAGGCGGGACAGGGGGCGCACACACTGAAGCTTTCTTT	CAISESKGGTGGAHTEAFF
TRBD1	TRBV3-1/TRBV3-2	TRBJ1-2	-	TGTGCCAGCAGCCAAGTGGGACAGGGCCATGTGGGTGGCTACACCTTC	CASSQVGQGHVGGYTF
TRBD1	TRBV6-6	TRBJ1-2	-	TGTGCCAGCACCAGACAGGGAAAGGGTGGCTACACCTTC	CASTRQGKGGYTF
-	TRBV7-9	TRBJ1-1	-	TGTGCCAGCAGCTTCGGTGCCCAGGGGACTGAAGCTTTCTTT	CASSFGAQGTEAFF
-	TRBV24-1	TRBJ1-5	-	TGTGCCACCAGTGACCCAGGGTACAATCAGCCCCAGCATTTT	CATSDPGYNQPQHF
-	TRBV7-6	TRBJ2-2	-	TGTGCCAGCAGCTTAGCCAGGGCGAACACCGGGGAGCTGTTTTTT	CASSLARANTGELFF
TRBD1	TRBV15	TRBJ1-5	-	TGTGCCACCAGCAGAGACAGTGACAGGGGGCCTAATCAGCCCCAGCATTTT	CATSRDSDRGPNQPQHF
-	TRBV18	TRBJ1-2	-	TGTGCCAGCTCACCCGTTACACAGAAAAACTATGGCTACACCTTC	CASSPVTQKNYGYTF